Below, one TCR beta chain is given with its context. Germline V gives CDR1 SGDLS, CDR2 YYNGEE. The CDR3 covers 15 residues. V was cut by 3 bases and J by 3 bases, with 12 bases left in between. Produced via immunoSEQ multiplex PCR; TCRdb's table is partial and in-frame only. The sample holds approximately 87,000 clones, 91% seen once. The data derive from a study of technical replicates of blood from several donors. The J gene is TRBJ2-2, the V gene TRBV9; TRBD2 is a possible D gene (5 bases). The sample taken for sequencing was T cells isolated from PBMCs. The TCR sequence derives from a human donor in good health. Some clones in this sample may be carry-over from other donors' samples. CDR3 region: CASSASLRDTGELFF. CDR3 bases: TGTGCCAGCAGCGCCAGCCTGAGGGACACCGGGGAGCTGTTTTTT.